This T cell receptor beta chain appears in the sequencing data of a study of breast tumors, draining lymph nodes, adjacent tissues. Study-wide points: Most tumor T cells seemingly derive from lymph node, then expand in tumor. Data only fit, rather than demonstrated, lymph node origin of most tumor T cells. Tumors had less TCR diversity than lymph nodes, more than nontumor tissue.

Breast cancer patients provided tissue from their axillary draining lymph nodes. The CDR3 loop spans 16 amino acids. Germline values: CDR1 SEHNR, CDR2 FQNEAQ (reference sequence). V was pared by 5 bases and J by 5 bases, with 18 bases between. TCRdb used MiXCR to reprocess the multiplex PCR reads, holding one entry per CDR3 protein. The sample lists around 100,000 distinct CDR3 sequences; around 20% were seen once. A note on this clonotype: Its matching antigen is unknown. A much larger clone is a single base away; this may be a read error.

The chain has TRBV7-9 and TRBJ1-4; D is possibly TRBD1 (5 bases). This clonotype originated in a female donor with breast cancer. Some clones in this sample may be carry-over from other donors' samples. The sample was axillary lymph node tissue. The CDR3 sequence is CASSLEGAASNEKLFF. The CDR3 nucleotides are TGTGCCAGCAGCCTAGAAGGGGCAGCGTCAAATGAAAAACTGTTTTTT.